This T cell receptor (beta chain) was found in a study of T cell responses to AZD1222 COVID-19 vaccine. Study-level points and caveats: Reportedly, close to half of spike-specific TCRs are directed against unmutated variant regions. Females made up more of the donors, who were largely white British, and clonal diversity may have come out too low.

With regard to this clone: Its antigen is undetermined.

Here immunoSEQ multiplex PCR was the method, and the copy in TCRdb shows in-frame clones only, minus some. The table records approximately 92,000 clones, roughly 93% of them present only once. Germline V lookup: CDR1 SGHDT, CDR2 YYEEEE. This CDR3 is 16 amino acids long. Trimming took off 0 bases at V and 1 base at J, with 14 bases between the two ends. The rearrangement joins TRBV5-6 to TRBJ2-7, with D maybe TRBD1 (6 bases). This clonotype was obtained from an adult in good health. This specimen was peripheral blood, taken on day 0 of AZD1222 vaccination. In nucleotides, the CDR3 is TGTGCCAGCAGCTTGGAGGGGGTCTGGGGTTCCTACGAGCAGTACTTC. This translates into CASSLEGVWGSYEQYF.